These 15 T cell receptor beta chains were all obtained from the same sample, sequenced in a study of blood T cell repertoires in COVID-19. TCRdb's copy holds only in-frame clones and misses some; the assay was immunoSEQ multiplex PCR. The sample has tens of thousands of clones; about nine tenths are singletons. The source material was peripheral blood. These receptors came from a human donor in a cohort sampled during active COVID-19.

The V and J genes are TRBV28 and TRBJ1-5; 7 bases are shared with TRBD1. Germline V gene data show CDR1 as MDHEN and CDR2 as SYDVKM. CDR3 length equals 17 residues. The J segment lost 2 bases and the V segment lost 6 bases, leaving 13 bases of the junction unmatched. The CDR3: CASRQDRANRGNQPQHF. DNA for the CDR3: TGTGCCAGCAGGCAAGACAGGGCAAATAGGGGCAATCAGCCCCAGCATTTT. The whole variable domain, remainder taken from reference TRBV28 and TRBJ1-5, is DVKVTQSSRYLVKRTGEKVFLECVQDMDHENMFWYRQDPGLGLRLIYFSYDVKMKEKGDIPEGYSVSREKKERFSLILESASTNQTSMYLCASRQDRANRGNQPQHFGDGTRLSIL.

The J gene is TRBJ2-5, the V gene TRBV7-9; 7 bases align to TRBD1. CDR1 and CDR2 (germline): SEHNR, FQNEAQ (reference sequence). The CDR3 consists of 14 residues. Germline trimming cut 2 bases from V and 4 bases from J; bases unmatched to any gene: 4. CDR3 amino acids: CASSLSQGVETQYF. The CDR3 DNA reads TGTGCCAGCAGCTTAAGTCAGGGGGTAGAGACCCAGTACTTC.

This rearrangement joins TRBV11-3 to TRBJ2-1, with TRBD1 as a possible D gene (7 bases). This CDR3 is built from 15 residues. The germline V gene has CDR1 SGHNT and CDR2 YENEEA. Trimming left V 8 bases short and J 6 bases short, with 20 bases between. The CDR3 loop is CASGGDIQGVNEQFF. CDR3 DNA: TGTGCCAGCGGAGGGGATATTCAGGGGGTCAATGAGCAGTTCTTC.

The chain links TRBV19 to TRBJ2-5, with 8 positions matching TRBD1. V was pared by 5 bases and J by 6 bases, with 8 bases of the junction left unmatched. Looked up from germline, CDR1 is LNHDA and CDR2 is SQIVND (reference sequence). The CDR3 is 14 amino acids. This CDR3 reads CASSAGQGGQTQYF. CDR3 nucleotide sequence: TGTGCCAGTAGTGCTGGACAGGGCGGACAGACCCAGTACTTC.

This clone has a single count. The chain employs TRBV14 and TRBJ2-3, with 7 bases that match TRBD2. The CDR3 spans 17 residues. The V gene end was trimmed by 1 base and the J gene end by 6 bases; junction bases not matched to a gene: 13. Germline CDR1 reads SGHDN; CDR2 reads FVKESK. CDR3 protein: CASSQGWVAGPGDTQYF. CDR3 nucleotide sequence: TGTGCCAGCAGCCAAGGTTGGGTAGCGGGCCCCGGGGATACGCAGTATTTT.

This clone was recorded a few times. This CDR3 is CASSPILTGNYGYTF. DNA for the CDR3: TGTGCCAGTAGTCCCATCTTGACAGGGAACTATGGCTACACCTTC. The V call is TRBV19, the J call TRBJ1-2; 7 bases are shared with TRBD1. Trimming took 5 bases from V and 2 from J; bases not matched to a gene: 8. CDR1 and CDR2 from the germline V gene are LNHDA and SQIVND (reference sequence). The CDR3 has 15 amino acids. Supplemented by reference TRBV19 and TRBJ1-2, the full variable domain reads DGGITQSPKYLFRKEGQNVTLSCEQNLNHDAMYWYRQDPGQGLRLIYYSQIVNDFQKGDIAEGYSVSREKKESFPLTVTSAQKNPTAFYLCASSPILTGNYGYTFGSGTRLTVV.

This chain uses TRBV4-2 with TRBJ2-7, with 9 bases matching TRBD2. V lost 1 base, J lost 4 bases, and 8 bases stayed unmatched. CDR1 is LGHNA and CDR2 is YNFKEQ in the germline V gene. The CDR3 runs 16 residues. DNA of the CDR3: TGTGCCAGCAGCCAAGTTAGGACTAGCGTTGGGTACGAGCAGTACTTC. As protein: CASSQVRTSVGYEQYF.

The chain has TRBV7-9 and TRBJ2-1, with unresolved D. In germline, CDR1 is SEHNR, CDR2 FQNEAQ (reference sequence). V lost 7 bases, J lost 3 bases, and 10 bases lay in between. This CDR3 comprises 13 residues. CDR3 region: CASTQVLYNEQFF. The CDR3 coding sequence is TGTGCCAGCACCCAGGTCCTCTACAATGAGCAGTTCTTC.

The chain links TRBV29-1 to TRBJ2-3, with D possibly being TRBD2 (5 bases). CDR3 size: 15 residues. Germline loops: CDR1 SQVTM, CDR2 ANQGSEA. The V end was cut by 6 bases, the J end by 4 bases, with 20 bases between. The CDR3 spells CSVYDEGRGPDTQYF. CDR3 nucleotides: TGCAGCGTATACGACGAGGGAAGAGGGCCAGATACGCAGTATTTT.

This clone has a handful of counts. V and J are TRBV18 and TRBJ1-5; 7 nucleotides align to TRBD1. This CDR3 region has 18 residues. CDR1 and CDR2 (germline): KGHSH, LQKENI. With 2 bases clipped from V and 2 bases from J, the junction kept 12 bases outside the gene matches. The CDR3 DNA reads TGTGCCAGCTCACCAAGTGGAGGGGGCGCGTCTGGCAATCAGCCCCAGCATTTT. Its translation: CASSPSGGGASGNQPQHF.

This chain links TRBV28 with TRBJ1-1; D remains unclear. In germline, CDR1 is MDHEN, CDR2 SYDVKM. V lost 5 bases, J lost 1 base, and 5 bases lay in between. The CDR3 runs 12 residues. CDR3 nucleotides: TGTGCCAGCAGTCCCCGGAACACTGAAGCTTTCTTT. This sequence encodes CASSPRNTEAFF.

The chain employs TRBV11-1 and TRBJ1-1; D is unresolved. This CDR3 spans 16 amino acids. Trimming pared 2 bases from V and 2 bases from J, leaving 15 bases between. Germline V lookup: CDR1 SGHAT, CDR2 FQDESV (reference sequence). The CDR3 nucleotides are TGTGCCAGCAGCTTAATCTCTAATCGAGGAAACACTGAAGCTTTCTTT. Protein: CASSLISNRGNTEAFF.

The chain has TRBV5-4 and TRBJ2-2; 12 bases map to TRBD2. With 5 bases clipped from V and 3 bases from J, the junction kept 2 bases outside the gene matches. The CDR3 consists of 15 residues. The V gene's germline CDR1 is SGHNT and CDR2 YYREEE (reference sequence). CDR3 loop: CASRPSGRDTGELFF. CDR3 in DNA: TGTGCCAGCAGACCTAGCGGGAGGGACACCGGGGAGCTGTTTTTT.

The chain employs TRBV27 and TRBJ2-1; 9 positions agree with TRBD2. Germline trimming cut 3 bases from V and 7 bases from J; bases unmatched to any gene: 7. The germline V gene encodes CDR1 MNHEY and CDR2 SMNVEV (reference sequence). The CDR3 has 15 residues. CDR3 in DNA: TGTGCCAGCAGTTTCTCTAGCGGGAATCGGAATGAGCAGTTCTTC. Its translation is CASSFSSGNRNEQFF.

The gene calls are TRBV10-3 and TRBJ1-1; D not resolved. Trimming removed 4 bases at V and 5 bases at J, with 14 bases between. Germline V gene data show CDR1 as ENHRY and CDR2 as SYGVKD. This CDR3 has 14 amino acids. CDR3 nucleotides: TGTGCCATCAGTGTTTCGGGGTCTCGAACTGAAGCTTTCTTT. It yields the protein CAISVSGSRTEAFF.